The 5 T cell receptor beta chains below all came from one sample that was sequenced in a study of identical twins' blood T cells. A single record per CDR3 protein comes from TCRdb applying MiXCR to the 5' RACE reads. The sample consists of about 370,000 distinct CDR3 sequences, under 30% of them appearing once. The sequenced sample was PBMCs. The receptors come from a woman between 18 and 55 years old in good health.

The chain links TRBV11-2 to TRBJ2-7; D perhaps matches TRBD1 (5 bases). The CDR3 length is 13 residues. Trimming took off 4 bases at V and 3 bases at J, with 10 bases between the two ends. CDR1 is SGHAT and CDR2 is FQNNGV in the germline V gene. The CDR3 bases are TGTGCCAGCAGCTCTCCAAGGGGCTACGAGCAGTACTTC. Amino acid sequence: CASSSPRGYEQYF.

There are many counts of this clonotype. The V gene is TRBV20-1, the J gene TRBJ2-3, with D hard to call. CDR1 is DFQATT, CDR2 SNEGSKA, per germline (reference sequence). V was trimmed by 4 bases and J by 8 bases, leaving 10 bases between them. The CDR3 is 11 amino acids. The CDR3 sequence is CSATLARTQYF. The CDR3 bases are TGCAGTGCTACTCTGGCCCGTACGCAGTATTTT.

V is TRBV3-1 and J is TRBJ1-2; TRBD1 matches at 7 bases. CDR3 size: 15 residues. Trimming took 3 bases from V and 5 from J; bases not matched to a gene: 9. The germline V gene encodes CDR1 LGHDT and CDR2 YNNKEL (reference sequence). Here the CDR3 reads CASSHNTGEEYGYTF. CDR3 nucleotides: TGTGCCAGCAGCCATAATACAGGGGAGGAATATGGCTACACCTTC.

This clonotype was found a few times. This chain connects TRBV11-3 to TRBJ2-3, with a weak D call TRBD1 (5 bases). The CDR3 runs 14 residues. The germline gives CDR1 SGHNT, CDR2 YENEEA. V lost 3 bases and J lost 4, with 11 bases in between. The CDR3: CASSFQGKADTQYF. The CDR3 coding sequence is TGTGCCAGCAGCTTCCAGGGAAAGGCAGATACGCAGTATTTT.

The chain recombines TRBV29-1 with TRBJ2-1, with 8 bases matching TRBD2. V lost 5 bases to trimming and J lost 1 base; unmatched junction nucleotides: 7. The CDR3 is 15 residues long. Germline lookup yields CDR1 SQVTM and CDR2 ANQGSEA. CDR3: CSVHGAGESYNEQFF. Written as DNA, the CDR3 is TGCAGCGTTCACGGAGCGGGAGAGTCCTACAATGAGCAGTTCTTC.